This T cell receptor (beta chain) was captured in a study of shared clonotypes between healthy human individuals. Study-wide findings and caveats: Rarefaction exposed incomplete sorted-subset sequencing despite large depth. Naive subsets typically showed greater estimated richness than memory subsets. Clonotype sharing among donors was thought likely to change with sequencing depth.

Germline V lookup: CDR1 SEHNR, CDR2 FQNEAQ (reference sequence). Trimming left V 5 bases short and J 5 bases short, with 9 bases between. The CDR3 covers 12 residues. Sequenced by immunoSEQ multiplex PCR; TCRdb stores in-frame clones only, minus some. The sample consists of about 2.4 million clones, roughly nine tenths of them appearing once. Note on this clone: Its antigen is currently unknown. Other DNA sequences in this specimen translate into the identical CDR3.

Every donor, a Caucasian adult, lived in Nashville, Tennessee. This chain links TRBV7-9 with TRBJ1-1; D unclear. This clonotype originated in a man between 18 and 35 years old in good health. Sequencing was done on a sample of naive CD4+ T cells sorted from blood. Stated subset: CD45RA+ positively selected. CDR3 region: CASSRERTEAFF. The CDR3 coding sequence is TGTGCCAGCAGCCGAGAGCGGACTGAAGCTTTCTTT. Together with reference TRBV7-9 and TRBJ1-1, the CDR3 gives the full variable domain: DTGVSQNPRHKITKRGQNVTFRCDPISEHNRLYWYRQTLGQGPEFLTYFQNEAQLEKSRLLSDRFSAERPKGSFSTLEIQRTEQGDSAMYLCASSRERTEAFFGQGTRLTVV.